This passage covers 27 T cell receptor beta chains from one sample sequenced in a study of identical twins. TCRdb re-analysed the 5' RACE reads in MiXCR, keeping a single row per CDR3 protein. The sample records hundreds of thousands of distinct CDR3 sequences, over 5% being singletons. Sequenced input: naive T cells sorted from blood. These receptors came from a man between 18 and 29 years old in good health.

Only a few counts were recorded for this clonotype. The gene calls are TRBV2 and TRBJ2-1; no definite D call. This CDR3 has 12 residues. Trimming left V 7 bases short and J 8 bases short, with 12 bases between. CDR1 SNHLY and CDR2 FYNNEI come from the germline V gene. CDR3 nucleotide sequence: TGTGCCAGCATTGGGCAGTCGCATGAGCAGTTCTTC. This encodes CASIGQSHEQFF.

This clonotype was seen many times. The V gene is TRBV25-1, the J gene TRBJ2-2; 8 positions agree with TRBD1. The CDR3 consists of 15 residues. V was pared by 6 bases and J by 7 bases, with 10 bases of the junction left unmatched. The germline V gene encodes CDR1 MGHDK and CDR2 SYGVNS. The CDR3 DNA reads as TGTGCCAGCAGCCCCTCGACAGGGGCGAGCGGGGAGCTGTTTTTT. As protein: CASSPSTGASGELFF.

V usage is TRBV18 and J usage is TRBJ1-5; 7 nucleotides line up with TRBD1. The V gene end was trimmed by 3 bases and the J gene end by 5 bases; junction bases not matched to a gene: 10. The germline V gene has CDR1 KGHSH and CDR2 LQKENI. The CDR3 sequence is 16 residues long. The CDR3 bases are TGTGCCAGCTCACCGCCTCCTGGGACAGCCGATCAGCCCCAGCATTTT. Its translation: CASSPPPGTADQPQHF.

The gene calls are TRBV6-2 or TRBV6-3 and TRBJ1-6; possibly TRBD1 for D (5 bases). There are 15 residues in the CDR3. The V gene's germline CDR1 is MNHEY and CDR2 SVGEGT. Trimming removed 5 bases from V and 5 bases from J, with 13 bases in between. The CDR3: CASSDPGLNNSPLHF. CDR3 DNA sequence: TGTGCCAGCAGTGATCCGGGACTGAATAATTCACCCCTCCACTTT.

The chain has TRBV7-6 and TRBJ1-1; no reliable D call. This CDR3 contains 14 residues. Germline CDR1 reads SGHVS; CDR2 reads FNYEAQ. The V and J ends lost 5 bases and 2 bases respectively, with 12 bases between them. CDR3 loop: CASSTTTSNTEAFF. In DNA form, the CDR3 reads TGTGCCAGCAGCACGACAACTTCTAACACTGAAGCTTTCTTT. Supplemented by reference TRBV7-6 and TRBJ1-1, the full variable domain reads GAGVSQSPRYKVTKRGQDVALRCDPISGHVSLYWYRQALGQGPEFLTYFNYEAQQDKSGLPNDRFSAERPEGSISTLTIQRTEQRDSAMYRCASSTTTSNTEAFFGQGTRLTVV.

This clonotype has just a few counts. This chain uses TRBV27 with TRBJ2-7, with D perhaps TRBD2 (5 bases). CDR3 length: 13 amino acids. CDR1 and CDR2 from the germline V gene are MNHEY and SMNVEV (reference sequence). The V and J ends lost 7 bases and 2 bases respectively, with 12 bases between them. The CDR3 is CASMRSGAYEQYF. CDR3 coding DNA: TGTGCCAGCATGAGAAGCGGTGCCTACGAGCAGTACTTC.

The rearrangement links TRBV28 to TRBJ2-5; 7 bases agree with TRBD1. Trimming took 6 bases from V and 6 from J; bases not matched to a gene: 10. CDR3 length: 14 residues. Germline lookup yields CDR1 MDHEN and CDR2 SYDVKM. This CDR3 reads CASRPGTAEKTQYF. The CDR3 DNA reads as TGTGCCAGCAGGCCCGGGACAGCAGAGAAGACCCAGTACTTC. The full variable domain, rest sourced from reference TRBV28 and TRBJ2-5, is DVKVTQSSRYLVKRTGEKVFLECVQDMDHENMFWYRQDPGLGLRLIYFSYDVKMKEKGDIPEGYSVSREKKERFSLILESASTNQTSMYLCASRPGTAEKTQYFGPGTRLLVL.

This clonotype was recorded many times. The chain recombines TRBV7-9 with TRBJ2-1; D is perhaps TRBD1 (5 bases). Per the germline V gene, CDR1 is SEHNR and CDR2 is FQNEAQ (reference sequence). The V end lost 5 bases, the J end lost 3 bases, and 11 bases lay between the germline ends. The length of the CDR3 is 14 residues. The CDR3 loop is CASSQQVGYNEQFF. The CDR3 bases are TGTGCCAGCAGCCAACAGGTGGGCTACAATGAGCAGTTCTTC.

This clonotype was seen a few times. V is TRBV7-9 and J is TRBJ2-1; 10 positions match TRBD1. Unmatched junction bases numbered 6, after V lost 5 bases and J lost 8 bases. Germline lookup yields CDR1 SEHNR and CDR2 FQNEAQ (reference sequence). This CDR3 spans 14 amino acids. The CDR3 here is CASSADRGLDEQFF. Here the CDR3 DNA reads TGTGCCAGCAGCGCGGACAGGGGGTTGGATGAGCAGTTCTTC.

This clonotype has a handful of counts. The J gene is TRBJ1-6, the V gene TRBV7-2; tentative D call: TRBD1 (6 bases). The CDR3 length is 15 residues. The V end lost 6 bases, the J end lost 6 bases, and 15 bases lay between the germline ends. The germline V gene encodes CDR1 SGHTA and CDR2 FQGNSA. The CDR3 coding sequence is TGTGCCAGCAGTCAACAGGGACCCATTAATTCACCCCTCCACTTT. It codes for CASSQQGPINSPLHF.

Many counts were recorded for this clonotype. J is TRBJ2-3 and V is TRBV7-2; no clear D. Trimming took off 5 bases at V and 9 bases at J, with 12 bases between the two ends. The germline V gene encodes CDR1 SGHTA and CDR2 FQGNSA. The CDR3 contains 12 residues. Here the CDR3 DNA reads TGTGCCAGCAGCGCGCTTATAACAACGCAGTATTTT. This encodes CASSALITTQYF.

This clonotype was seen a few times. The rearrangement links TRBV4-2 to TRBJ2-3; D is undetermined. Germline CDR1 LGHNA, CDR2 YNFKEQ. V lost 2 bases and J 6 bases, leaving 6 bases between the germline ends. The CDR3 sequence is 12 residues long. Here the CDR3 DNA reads TGTGCCAGCAGCCAACGAAGCGATACGCAGTATTTT. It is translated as CASSQRSDTQYF.

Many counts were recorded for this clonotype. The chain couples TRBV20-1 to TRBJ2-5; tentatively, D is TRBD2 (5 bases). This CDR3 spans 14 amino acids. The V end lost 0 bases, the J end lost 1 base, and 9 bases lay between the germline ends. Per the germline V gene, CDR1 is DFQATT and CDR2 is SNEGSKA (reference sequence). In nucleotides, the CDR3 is TGCAGTGCTAGAGATGGAGGTCCCCAAGAGACCCAGTACTTC. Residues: CSARDGGPQETQYF.

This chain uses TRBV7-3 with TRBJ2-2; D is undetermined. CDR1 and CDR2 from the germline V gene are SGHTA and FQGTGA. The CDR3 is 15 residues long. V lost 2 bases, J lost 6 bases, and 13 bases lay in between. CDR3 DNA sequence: TGTGCCAGCAGCTTAGTGGGTCCCTTATCCGGGGAGCTGTTTTTT. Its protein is CASSLVGPLSGELFF.

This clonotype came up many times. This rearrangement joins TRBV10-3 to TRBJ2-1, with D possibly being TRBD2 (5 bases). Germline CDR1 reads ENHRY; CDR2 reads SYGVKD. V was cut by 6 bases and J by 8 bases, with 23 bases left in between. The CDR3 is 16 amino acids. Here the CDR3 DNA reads TGTGCCATCAGGACGGGGTTCGACGGTATGCGAGATGAGCAGTTCTTC. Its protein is CAIRTGFDGMRDEQFF.

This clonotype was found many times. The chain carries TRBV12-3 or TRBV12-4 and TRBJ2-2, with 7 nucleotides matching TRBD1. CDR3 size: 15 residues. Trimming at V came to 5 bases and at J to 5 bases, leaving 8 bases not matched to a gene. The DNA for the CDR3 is TGTGCCAGCAGTACCGGACAGGTGGGGACCGGGGAGCTGTTTTTT. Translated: CASSTGQVGTGELFF.

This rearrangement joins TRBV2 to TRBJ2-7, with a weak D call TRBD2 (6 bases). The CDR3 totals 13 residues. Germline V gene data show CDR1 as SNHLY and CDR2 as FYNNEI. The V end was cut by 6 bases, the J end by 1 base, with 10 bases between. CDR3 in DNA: TGTGCCAGCAGAGGGAGGTGGTCCTACGAGCAGTACGTC. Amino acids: CASRGRWSYEQYV.

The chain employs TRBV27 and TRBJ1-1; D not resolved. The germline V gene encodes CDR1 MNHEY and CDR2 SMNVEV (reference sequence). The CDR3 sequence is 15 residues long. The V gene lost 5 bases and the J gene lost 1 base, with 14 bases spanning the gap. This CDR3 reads CASSPLHLGNTEAFF. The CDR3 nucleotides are TGTGCCAGCAGTCCCCTCCATTTAGGGAACACTGAAGCTTTCTTT.

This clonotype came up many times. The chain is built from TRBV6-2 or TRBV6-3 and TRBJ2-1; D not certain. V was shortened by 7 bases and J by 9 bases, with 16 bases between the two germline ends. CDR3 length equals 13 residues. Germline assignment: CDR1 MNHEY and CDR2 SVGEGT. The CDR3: CASIGSLRAEQFF. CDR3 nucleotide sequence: TGTGCCAGCATAGGCAGCCTTCGGGCTGAGCAGTTCTTC.

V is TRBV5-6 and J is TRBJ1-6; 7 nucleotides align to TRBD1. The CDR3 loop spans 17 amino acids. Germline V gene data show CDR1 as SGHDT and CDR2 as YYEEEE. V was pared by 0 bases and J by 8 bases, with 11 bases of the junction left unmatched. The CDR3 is CASSLAGTEGWDSPLHF. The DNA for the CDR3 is TGTGCCAGCAGCTTGGCCGGGACAGAAGGTTGGGATTCACCCCTCCACTTT.

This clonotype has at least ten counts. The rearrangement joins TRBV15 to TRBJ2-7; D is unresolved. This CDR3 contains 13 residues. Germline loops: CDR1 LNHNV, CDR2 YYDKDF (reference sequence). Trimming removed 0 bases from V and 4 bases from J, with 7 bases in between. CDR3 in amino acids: CATSRDLPYEQYV. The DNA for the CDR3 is TGTGCCACCAGCAGAGATCTTCCGTACGAGCAGTACGTC.

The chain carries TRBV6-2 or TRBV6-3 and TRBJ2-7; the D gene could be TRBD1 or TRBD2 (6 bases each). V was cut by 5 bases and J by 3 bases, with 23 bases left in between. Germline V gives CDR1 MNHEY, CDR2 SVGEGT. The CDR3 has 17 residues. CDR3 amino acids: CASSLPPLGGTNYEQYF. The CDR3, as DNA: TGTGCCAGCAGTCTACCACCTCTGGGCGGGACAAACTACGAGCAGTACTTC.

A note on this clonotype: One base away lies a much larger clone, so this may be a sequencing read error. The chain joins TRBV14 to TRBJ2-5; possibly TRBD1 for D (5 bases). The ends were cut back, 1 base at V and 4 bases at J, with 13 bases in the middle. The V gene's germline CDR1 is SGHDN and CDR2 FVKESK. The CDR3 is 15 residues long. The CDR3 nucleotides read TGTGCCAGCAGCCAAGTGTTAGGGGTGGGAGAGACCCAGTACTTC. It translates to CASSQVLGVGETQYF.

CDR3 sequence (DNA): TGTGCCAGCAGCGTAGCCACACTAGCTCCTATCGACAATGAGCAGTTCTTC. It encodes CASSVATLAPIDNEQFF. This chain connects TRBV9 to TRBJ2-1; TRBD2 is a possible D gene (6 bases). The CDR3 totals 17 residues. Germline values: CDR1 SGDLS, CDR2 YYNGEE. V lost 0 bases and J lost 5, with 18 bases in between.

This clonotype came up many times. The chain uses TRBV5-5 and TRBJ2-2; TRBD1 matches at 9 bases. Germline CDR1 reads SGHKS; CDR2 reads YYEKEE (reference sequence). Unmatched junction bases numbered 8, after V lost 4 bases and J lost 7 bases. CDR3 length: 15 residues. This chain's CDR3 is CASSPGQGPFGELFF. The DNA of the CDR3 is TGTGCCAGCAGCCCGGGACAGGGTCCCTTCGGGGAGCTGTTTTTT.

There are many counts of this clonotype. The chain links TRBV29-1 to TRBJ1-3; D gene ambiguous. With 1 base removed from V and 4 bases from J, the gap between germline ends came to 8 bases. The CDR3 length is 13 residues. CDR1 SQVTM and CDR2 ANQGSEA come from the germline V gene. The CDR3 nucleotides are TGCAGCGTTGAAGGTCTGTTCGGAAACACCATATATTTT. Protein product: CSVEGLFGNTIYF.

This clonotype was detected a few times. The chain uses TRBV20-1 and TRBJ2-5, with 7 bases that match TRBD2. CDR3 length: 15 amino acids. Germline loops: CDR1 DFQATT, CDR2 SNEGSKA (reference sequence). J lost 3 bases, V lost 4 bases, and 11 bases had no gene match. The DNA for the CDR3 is TGCAGTGCTATTCCGGGAGGTAGCGTTAAAGAGACCCAGTACTTC. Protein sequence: CSAIPGGSVKETQYF.